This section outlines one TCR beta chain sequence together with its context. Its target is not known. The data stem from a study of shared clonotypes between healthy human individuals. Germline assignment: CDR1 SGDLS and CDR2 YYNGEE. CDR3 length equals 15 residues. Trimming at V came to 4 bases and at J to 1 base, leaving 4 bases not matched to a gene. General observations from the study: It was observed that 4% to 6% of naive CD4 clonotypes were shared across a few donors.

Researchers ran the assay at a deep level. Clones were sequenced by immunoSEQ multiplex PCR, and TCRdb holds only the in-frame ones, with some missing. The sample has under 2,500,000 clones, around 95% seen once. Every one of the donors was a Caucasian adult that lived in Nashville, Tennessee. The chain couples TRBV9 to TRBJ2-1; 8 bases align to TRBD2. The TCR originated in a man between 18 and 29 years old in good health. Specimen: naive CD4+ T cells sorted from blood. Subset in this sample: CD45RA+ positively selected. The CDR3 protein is CASSQTSESYNEQFF. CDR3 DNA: TGTGCCAGCAGCCAGACTAGCGAATCCTACAATGAGCAGTTCTTC.